The TCR beta chain described here comes from a study of shared clonotypes between healthy human individuals. In the naive CD8 group, cells lacked CD45RO and were positively selected for CCR7, so terminally differentiated effector memory CD45RA+ cells were left out. Every one of the donors was a Caucasian adult that lived in Nashville, Tennessee. The V and J ends lost 4 bases and 4 bases, in that order; junction bases with no gene match: 5. Germline CDR1 LGHNA, CDR2 YSLEER. The CDR3 spans 16 residues. Assay used: immunoSEQ multiplex PCR; TCRdb lists only in-frame clones, some missing. The repertoire holds about 600,000 clones, with roughly 98% as singletons.

The sequence derives from a young man in good health. The sequencing input was naive CD8+ T cells sorted from blood. This chain connects TRBV4-3 to TRBJ2-7; 15 bases are a match to TRBD2. CDR3: CASSPGLAGGGYEQYF. The CDR3 DNA is TGCGCCAGCAGCCCCGGACTAGCGGGAGGGGGTTACGAGCAGTACTTC.